The clone carrying this TCR beta chain showed up just a few times. The data belong to a study of shared clonotypes between healthy human individuals. Germline lookup yields CDR1 SNHLY and CDR2 FYNNEI. With 3 bases clipped from V and 1 base from J, the junction kept 25 bases outside the gene matches. There are 23 residues in the CDR3. Clones were sequenced by immunoSEQ multiplex PCR, and TCRdb holds only the in-frame ones, with some missing. The data contain about 770,000 clones, just under 75% of them seen just once; the ten biggest clones take up around 1.8%. This TCR came from a woman aged 25 to 39 in good health. Sequenced: memory CD4+ T cells sorted from blood. Described subset: CD45RA-negative fraction. The V call is TRBV2, the J call TRBJ2-1; the match to TRBD2 covers 9 bases. The CDR3: CASSDARTVYDLAGYPSYNEQFF. In nucleotides, the CDR3 is TGTGCCAGCAGTGACGCTCGGACAGTTTATGATCTAGCGGGATACCCTTCCTACAATGAGCAGTTCTTC.